The clone carrying this T cell receptor (beta chain) was seen repeatedly, ten times or more. Each CDR3 protein gets one entry after TCRdb re-called the RACE reads with MiXCR. The sample holds around 99,000 distinct CDR3 sequences, 9.2% seen once. The entry originates in a study of human T cells and chemical hapten exposure. CDR1 MNHNY and CDR2 SVGAGI come from the germline V gene (reference sequence). The CDR3 sequence is 14 residues long. Trimming cost V 10 bases and J 7 bases; bases outside gene matches: 15. Time point here: patch test 2, 6 weeks after DPC sensitization. Treatment in this sample: therapeutic diphenylcyclopropenone sensitization with weekly scalp DPC.

The genes are TRBV6-6 and TRBJ2-7; 8 positions agree with TRBD2. The source material was whole blood, sampled in connection with sensitization to the hapten diphenylcyclopropenone (DPC). This TCR was recovered from a woman aged 40 to 49 with alopecia areata. Some clones in this sample may be carry-over from other donors' samples. CDR3 sequence reads: CATSSGTSTMEQYF. The CDR3 DNA follows: TGTGCCACGAGTTCCGGGACTAGTACAATGGAGCAGTACTTC.